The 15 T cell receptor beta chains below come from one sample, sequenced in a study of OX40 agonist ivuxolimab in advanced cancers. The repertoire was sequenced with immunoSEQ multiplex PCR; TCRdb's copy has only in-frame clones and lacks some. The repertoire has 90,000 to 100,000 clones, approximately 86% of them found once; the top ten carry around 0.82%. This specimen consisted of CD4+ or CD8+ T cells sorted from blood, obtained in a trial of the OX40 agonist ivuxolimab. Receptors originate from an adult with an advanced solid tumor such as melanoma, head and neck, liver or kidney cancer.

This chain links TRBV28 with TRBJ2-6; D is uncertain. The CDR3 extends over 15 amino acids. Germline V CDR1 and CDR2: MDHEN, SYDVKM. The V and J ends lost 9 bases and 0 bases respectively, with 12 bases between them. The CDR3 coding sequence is TGTGCCAGTAGCCCTGGTCACTCTGGGGCCAACGTCCTGACTTTC. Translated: CASSPGHSGANVLTF. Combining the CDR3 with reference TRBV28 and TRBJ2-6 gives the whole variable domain DVKVTQSSRYLVKRTGEKVFLECVQDMDHENMFWYRQDPGLGLRLIYFSYDVKMKEKGDIPEGYSVSREKKERFSLILESASTNQTSMYLCASSPGHSGANVLTFGAGSRLTVL.

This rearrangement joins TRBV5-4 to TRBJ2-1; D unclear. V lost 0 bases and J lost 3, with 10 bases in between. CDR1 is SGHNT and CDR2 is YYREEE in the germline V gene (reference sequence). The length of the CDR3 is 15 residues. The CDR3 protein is CASSLAGSIYNEQFF. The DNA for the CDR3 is TGTGCCAGCAGCTTGGCAGGATCAATCTACAATGAGCAGTTCTTC.

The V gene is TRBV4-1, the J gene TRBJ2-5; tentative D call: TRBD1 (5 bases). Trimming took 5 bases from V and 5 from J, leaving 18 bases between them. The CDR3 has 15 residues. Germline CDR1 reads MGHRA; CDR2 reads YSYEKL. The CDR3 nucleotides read TGCGCCAGCAGCGACCTGCAAGGGGCGGCGGAGACCCAGTACTTC. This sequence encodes CASSDLQGAAETQYF.

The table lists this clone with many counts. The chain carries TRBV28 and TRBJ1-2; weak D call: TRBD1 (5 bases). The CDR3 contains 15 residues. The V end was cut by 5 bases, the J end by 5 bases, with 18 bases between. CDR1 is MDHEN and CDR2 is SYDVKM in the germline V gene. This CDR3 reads CASSPVGRAKYGYTF. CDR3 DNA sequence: TGTGCCAGCAGTCCGGTAGGCAGGGCGAAATATGGCTACACCTTC.

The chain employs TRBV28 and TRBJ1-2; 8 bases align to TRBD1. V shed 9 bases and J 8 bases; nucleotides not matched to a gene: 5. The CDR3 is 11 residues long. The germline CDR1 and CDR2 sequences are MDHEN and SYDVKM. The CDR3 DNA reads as TGTGCCAGTGGACAGGGCGAGGGCTACACCTTC. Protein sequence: CASGQGEGYTF.

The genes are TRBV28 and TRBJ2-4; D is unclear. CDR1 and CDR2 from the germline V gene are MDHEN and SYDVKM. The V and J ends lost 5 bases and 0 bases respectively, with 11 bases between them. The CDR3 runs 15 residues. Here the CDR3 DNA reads TGTGCCAGCAGTATGGTTACACGAGCCAAAAACATTCAGTACTTC. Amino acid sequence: CASSMVTRAKNIQYF.

CDR3 loop: CSVGVSLTGGEQFF. DNA for the CDR3: TGCAGCGTTGGGGTATCTCTCACAGGGGGTGAGCAGTTCTTC. This sequence joins TRBV29-1 and TRBJ2-1, with 8 bases identical to TRBD1. V lost 4 bases to trimming and J lost 9 bases; unmatched junction nucleotides: 11. The CDR3 totals 14 residues. The germline gives CDR1 SQVTM, CDR2 ANQGSEA.

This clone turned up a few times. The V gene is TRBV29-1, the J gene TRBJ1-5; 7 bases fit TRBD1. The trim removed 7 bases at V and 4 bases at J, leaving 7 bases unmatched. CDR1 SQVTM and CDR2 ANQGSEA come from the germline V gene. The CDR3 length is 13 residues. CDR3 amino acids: CSASRGANQPQHF. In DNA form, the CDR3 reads TGCAGCGCCTCCAGGGGGGCGAATCAGCCCCAGCATTTT.

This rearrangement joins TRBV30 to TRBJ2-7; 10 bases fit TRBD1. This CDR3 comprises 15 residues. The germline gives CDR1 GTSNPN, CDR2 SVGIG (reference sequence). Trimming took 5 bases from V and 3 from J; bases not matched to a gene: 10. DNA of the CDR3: TGTGCCTGGGGGGGGAAGGGACAGGGGAACTACGAGCAGTACTTC. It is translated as CAWGGKGQGNYEQYF. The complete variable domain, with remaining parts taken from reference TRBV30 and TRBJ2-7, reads SQTIHQWPATLVQPVGSPLSLECTVEGTSNPNLYWYRQAAGRGLQLLFYSVGIGQISSEVPQNLSASRPQDRQFILSSKKLLLSDSGFYLCAWGGKGQGNYEQYFGPGTRLTVT.

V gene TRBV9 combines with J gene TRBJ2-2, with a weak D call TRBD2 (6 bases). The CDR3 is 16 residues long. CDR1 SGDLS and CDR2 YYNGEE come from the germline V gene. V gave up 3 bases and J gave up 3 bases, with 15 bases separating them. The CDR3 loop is CASSESFGRDTGELFF. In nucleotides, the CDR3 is TGTGCCAGCAGCGAGAGTTTCGGGAGAGACACCGGGGAGCTGTTTTTT.

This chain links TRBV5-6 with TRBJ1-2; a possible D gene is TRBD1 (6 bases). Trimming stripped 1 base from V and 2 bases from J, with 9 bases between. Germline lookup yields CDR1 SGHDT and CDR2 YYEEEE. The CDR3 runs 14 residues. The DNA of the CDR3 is TGTGCCAGCAGCTTGCTGGGGGCGAACTATGGCTACACCTTC. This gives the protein CASSLLGANYGYTF.

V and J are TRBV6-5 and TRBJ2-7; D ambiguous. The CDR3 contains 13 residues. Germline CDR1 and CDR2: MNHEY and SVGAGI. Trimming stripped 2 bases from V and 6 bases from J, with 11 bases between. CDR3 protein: CASSYIRFVEQYF. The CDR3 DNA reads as TGTGCCAGCAGTTACATTCGCTTTGTCGAGCAGTACTTC.

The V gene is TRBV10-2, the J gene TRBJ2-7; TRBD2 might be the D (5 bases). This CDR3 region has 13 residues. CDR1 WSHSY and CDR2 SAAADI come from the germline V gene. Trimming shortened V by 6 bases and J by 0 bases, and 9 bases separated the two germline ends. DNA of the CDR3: TGCGCCAGCAGCCAAGCGGTCTCCTACGAGCAGTACTTC. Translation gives CASSQAVSYEQYF.

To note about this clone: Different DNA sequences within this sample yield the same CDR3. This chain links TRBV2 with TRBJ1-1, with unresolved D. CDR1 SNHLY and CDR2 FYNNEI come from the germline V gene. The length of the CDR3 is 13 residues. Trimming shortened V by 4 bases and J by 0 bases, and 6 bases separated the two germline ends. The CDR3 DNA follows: TGTGCCAGCAGTGCCGAATTGAACACTGAAGCTTTCTTT. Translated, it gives CASSAELNTEAFF.

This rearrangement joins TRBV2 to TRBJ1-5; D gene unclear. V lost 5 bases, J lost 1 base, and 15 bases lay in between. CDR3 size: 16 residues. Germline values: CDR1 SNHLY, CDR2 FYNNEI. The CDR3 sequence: CASSKFPAGSNQPQHF. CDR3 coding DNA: TGTGCCAGCAGTAAGTTCCCGGCGGGGAGCAATCAGCCCCAGCATTTT.